The 5 T cell receptor beta chains reported below all come from one sample, sequenced in a study of T-cell reconstitution after alpha-beta-depleted transplantation in children. Unique molecular identifiers were used in preparing the TCRbeta library. TCRdb independently ran MiXCR on the PCR reads; one entry per CDR3 protein. The sample includes a few hundred thousand distinct CDR3 sequences, 10% of them seen just once. The source material was PBMCs from the stem cell graft donor, sampled from the stem cell graft. These TCRs come from a human donor who donated a stem cell graft to a child with acute lymphoblastic leukemia.

This clonotype was seen more than once but under ten times. The rearrangement joins TRBV20-1 to TRBJ2-3; 8 nucleotides align to TRBD2. Germline V gives CDR1 DFQATT, CDR2 SNEGSKA (reference sequence). The CDR3 consists of 14 residues. The ends lost 6 bases at V and 3 bases at J; junction bases unmatched: 8. For the CDR3, the DNA is TGCAGTGCCAACGCAGCGGGAGTTACAGATACGCAGTATTTT. This encodes CSANAAGVTDTQYF.

This clonotype was detected ten times or more. V and J are TRBV12-3 or TRBV12-4 and TRBJ1-2; 7 bases line up with TRBD1. The CDR3 sequence is 12 residues long. Trimming at V came to 6 bases and at J to 6 bases, leaving 4 bases not matched to a gene. The chain's CDR3 is CASSLTGDGYTF. As DNA, the CDR3 is TGTGCCAGCAGCCTTACAGGGGATGGCTACACCTTC.

This chain links TRBV3-1 with TRBJ1-1; no definite D call. The germline CDR1 and CDR2 sequences are LGHDT and YNNKEL (reference sequence). The CDR3 covers 14 residues. V was clipped by 4 bases and J by 5 bases, with 14 bases between them. CDR3 nucleotide sequence: TGTGCCAGCAGCCTAACAGCCCGCTCAACTGAAGCTTTCTTT. Amino acids: CASSLTARSTEAFF.

The chain couples TRBV4-1 to TRBJ2-3; 8 bases fit TRBD1. Germline V gene lookup returns CDR1 MGHRA and CDR2 YSYEKL. V lost 0 bases to trimming and J lost 0 bases; unmatched junction nucleotides: 11. This CDR3 is 19 amino acids long. CDR3 amino acids: CASSQDWRQGAQSTDTQYF. The DNA for the CDR3 is TGCGCCAGCAGCCAAGATTGGAGGCAGGGGGCGCAGAGCACAGATACGCAGTATTTT.

The chain employs TRBV20-1 and TRBJ2-3; 12 positions match TRBD2. J was trimmed by 6 bases and V by 5 bases; bases with no gene match: 21. CDR1 is DFQATT, CDR2 SNEGSKA, per germline (reference sequence). CDR3 length: 19 residues. The CDR3 DNA is TGCAGTGCTCCCGATCTACTAGCGGGAGGCCTCCCCAGCGCGGATACGCAGTATTTT. Amino acid sequence: CSAPDLLAGGLPSADTQYF.